Listed below are T cell receptor beta chains from one sample, sequenced in a study of T cells after yellow fever vaccination. Each CDR3 protein is one row after TCRdb ran MiXCR on the 5' RACE reads. The repertoire consists of 300,000 or so distinct CDR3 sequences, with about 10% occurring once and the leading ten covering about 3%. This sample comprised CD4+ T cells sorted from PBMCs, obtained 5 days after the yellow fever booster vaccination. Receptor source: a man aged 18 to 29 who received the YFV17D yellow fever vaccine. CDR3s include the opening cysteine and the closing phenylalanine or tryptophan. A D gene is named only where the DNA matches it firmly. Clone size is stated in some rows and not others, as once, few, many or a class when expanded.

TRBV4-3	TRBJ2-2	NA	few	TGCGCCAGCAGCCATGGGTCCGCGGGCACCGGGGAGCTGTTTTTT	CASSHGSAGTGELFF
TRBV29-1	TRBJ2-3	TRBD2	NA	TGCAGCGTTGCCCGAGTAGCGGGGGGGCCTTCAGATACGCAGTATTTT	CSVARVAGGPSDTQYF
TRBV5-1	TRBJ1-1	TRBD1	few	TGCGCCAGCAGCTGGGTGACAGGGCTTGAAGCTTTCTTT	CASSWVTGLEAFF
TRBV20-1	TRBJ2-1	TRBD2	few	TGCAGTGCTAGAAGTGGACTAGCGGCTAGAAATGAGCAGTTCTTC	CSARSGLAARNEQFF
TRBV5-1	TRBJ2-1	TRBD1	NA	TGCGCCAGCACCGGACAGGGCGCTTCGGATGAGCAGTTCTTC	CASTGQGASDEQFF
TRBV2	TRBJ1-1	NA	NA	TGTGCCAGCAGCTACTCCGGGCCTGAGGCTTTCTTT	CASSYSGPEAFF
TRBV5-4	TRBJ2-5	NA	many	TGTGCCAGCAGCTTGACGACGGGGACTCGGCAAGAGACCCAGTACTTC	CASSLTTGTRQETQYF
TRBV19	TRBJ1-2	NA	NA	TGTGCCACCGACGTGGAGGGGAGTAACTATGGCTACACCTTC	CATDVEGSNYGYTF
TRBV10-2	TRBJ1-1	NA	NA	TGCGCCAGCAGTCCAGGAACTTGGGAAGCTTTCTTT	CASSPGTWEAFF
TRBV15	TRBJ1-3	NA	NA	TGTGCCACCAGCAGAGATTCCGGGGCAGCAGGAAACACCATATATTTT	CATSRDSGAAGNTIYF
TRBV15	TRBJ2-5	NA	NA	TGTGCCACCAGCAGAGAGAGCTCCTTCCAAGAGACCCAGTACTTC	CATSRESSFQETQYF
TRBV9	TRBJ1-1	NA	NA	TGTGCCAGCAGCAGGGTCCACTCTGACACTGAAGCTTTCTTT	CASSRVHSDTEAFF
TRBV6-1	TRBJ2-1	TRBD1	NA	TGTGCCAGCAGCGCCCCGGGACAGGGGGGAGGTGAGCAGTTCTTC	CASSAPGQGGGEQFF
TRBV4-2	TRBJ2-5	TRBD2	few	TGTGCCAGCAGCCAAGATAGGATAGCGGGGGGGCCCGAGTACCAAGAGACCCAGTACTTC	CASSQDRIAGGPEYQETQYF
TRBV18	TRBJ1-1	TRBD1	few	TGTGCCAGCTCACTCCGGGACAGGAGTAACACTGAAGCTTTCTTT	CASSLRDRSNTEAFF
TRBV6-6	TRBJ1-6	TRBD1	few	TGTGCCAGCAGTTACCCGGGGACAGGGGTAGGGTCACCCCTCCACTTT	CASSYPGTGVGSPLHF
TRBV12-5	TRBJ1-5	TRBD1	NA	TGTGCTAGTGGACTCGACAGGGAAAATCAGCCCCAGCATTTT	CASGLDRENQPQHF
TRBV20-1	TRBJ2-7	NA	NA	TGCAGTGCTAGTGAGCGTTTTAGCTACGAGCAGTACTTC	CSASERFSYEQYF
TRBV5-1	TRBJ1-1	NA	many	TGCGCCAGCAGAAGTGTAATGACAATGAGGGCTTTCTTT	CASRSVMTMRAFF
TRBV5-6	TRBJ2-5	NA	many	TGTGCCAGCAGCTTGATTCCGGGTGGAGAGACCCAGTACTTC	CASSLIPGGETQYF
TRBV5-1	TRBJ1-2	NA	NA	TGCGCCAGCAGCTTGGCCGACGGCAACTATGGCTACACCTTC	CASSLADGNYGYTF
TRBV6-6	TRBJ2-7	NA	few	TGTGCCAGCAGTTACGAATCTAGAACCTACGAGCAGTACTTC	CASSYESRTYEQYF